This T cell receptor (beta chain) came from a study of T cell repertoires in cytomegalovirus infection. Study background: Public TCR beta signature analysis indicated the presence of both CMV infection and matching HLA type.

TCRdb re-called the reads with MiXCR, one entry per CDR3 protein. The sample records 510,000 or so distinct CDR3 sequences, 26% being singletons. The sequenced sample consisted of PBMCs. The sequence was obtained from a human donor in good health (CMV status not recorded). Some clones in this sample may be carry-over from other donors' samples.

CDR3 nucleotide sequence: TGCAGCATTACAAGCCCTAACTATGGCTACACCTTC. Its translation is CSITSPNYGYTF. V usage is TRBV29-1 and J usage is TRBJ1-2; D gene uncertain. CDR1 is SQVTM, CDR2 ANQGSEA, per germline. CDR3 length equals 12 residues. With 8 bases removed from V and 0 bases from J, the gap between germline ends came to 10 bases.